This T cell receptor beta chain was recovered during a study of cytomegalovirus exposure and HLA in healthy donors. Study results and limitations: There were some public TCRs occurring in many donors, but most TCR sequences were rare. Reported results showed that the classifier diagnosed cytomegalovirus status with high specificity and sensitivity.

Assay: immunoSEQ multiplex PCR; the TCRdb copy retains only in-frame clones and omits some. The sample comprises fewer than 120,000 clones, around 90% of which are singletons, and 1.5% to 2% rests with the top ten. The study drew the donors from its approximately 110-subject validation cohort, separate from the approximately 670-subject first cohort. The J segment lost 8 bases and the V segment lost 0 bases, leaving 10 bases of the junction unmatched. Germline V lookup: CDR1 SGHDN, CDR2 FVKESK. The CDR3 runs 17 residues. A word on this clone: Its antigen is currently unknown.

The TCR was taken from a woman under 30 in good health and CMV-seronegative. Sequenced input: PBMCs. The rearrangement links TRBV14 to TRBJ1-6; 7 bases match TRBD1. The chain's CDR3 is CASSQDSGTASHSPLHF. The CDR3 DNA reads TGTGCCAGCAGCCAAGATAGCGGGACAGCCAGCCATTCACCCCTCCACTTT. Looking up the rest from reference TRBV14 and TRBJ1-6 gives the full variable domain: EAGVTQFPSHSVIEKGQTVTLRCDPISGHDNLYWYRRVMGKEIKFLLHFVKESKQDESGMPNNRFLAERTGGTYSTLKVQPAELEDSGVYFCASSQDSGTASHSPLHFGNGTRLTVT.